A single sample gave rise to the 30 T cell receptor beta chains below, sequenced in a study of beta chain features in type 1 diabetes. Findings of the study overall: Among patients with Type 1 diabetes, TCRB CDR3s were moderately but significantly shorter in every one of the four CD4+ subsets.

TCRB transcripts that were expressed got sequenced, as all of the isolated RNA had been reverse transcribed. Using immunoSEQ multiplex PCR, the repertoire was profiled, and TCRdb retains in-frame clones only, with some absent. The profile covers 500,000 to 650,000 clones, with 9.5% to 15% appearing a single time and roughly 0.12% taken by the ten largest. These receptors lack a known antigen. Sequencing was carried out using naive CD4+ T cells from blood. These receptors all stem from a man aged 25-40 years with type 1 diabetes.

The CDR3 DNA reads TGTGCCAGCAGCGTAGATCGGTGGGGCTACACCTTC. It is translated as CASSVDRWGYTF. This chain uses TRBV9 with TRBJ1-2; D gene uncertain. The germline V gene encodes CDR1 SGDLS and CDR2 YYNGEE. Trimming cost V 0 bases and J 8 bases, with 8 bases left between them. The CDR3 runs to 12 residues.

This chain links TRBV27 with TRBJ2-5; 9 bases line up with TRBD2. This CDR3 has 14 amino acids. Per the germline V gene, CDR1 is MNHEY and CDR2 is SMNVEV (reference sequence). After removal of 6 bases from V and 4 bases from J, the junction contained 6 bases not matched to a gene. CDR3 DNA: TGTGCCAGCAGACTAGCGGGCCCTAGAGAGACCCAGTACTTC. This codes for CASRLAGPRETQYF.

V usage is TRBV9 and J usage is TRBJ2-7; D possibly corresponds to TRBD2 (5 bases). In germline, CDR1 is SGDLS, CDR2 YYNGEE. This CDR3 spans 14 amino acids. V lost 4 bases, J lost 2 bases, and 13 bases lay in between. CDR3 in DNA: TGTGCCAGCAGCCCACTCGGGGAGACCTACGAGCAGTACTTC. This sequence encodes CASSPLGETYEQYF.

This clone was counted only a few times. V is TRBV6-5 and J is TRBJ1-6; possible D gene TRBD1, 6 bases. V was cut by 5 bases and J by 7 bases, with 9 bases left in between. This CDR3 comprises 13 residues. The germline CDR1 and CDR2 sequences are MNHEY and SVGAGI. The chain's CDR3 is CASSRQGNSPLHF. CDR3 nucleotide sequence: TGTGCCAGCAGTCGGCAGGGGAATTCACCCCTCCACTTT.

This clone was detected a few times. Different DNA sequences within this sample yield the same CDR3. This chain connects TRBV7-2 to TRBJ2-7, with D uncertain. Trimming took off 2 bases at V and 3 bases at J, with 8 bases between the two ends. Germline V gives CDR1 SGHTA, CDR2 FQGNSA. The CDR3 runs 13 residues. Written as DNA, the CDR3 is TGTGCCAGCAGCTTATCCGTCTTCTACGAGCAGTACTTC. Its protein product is CASSLSVFYEQYF.

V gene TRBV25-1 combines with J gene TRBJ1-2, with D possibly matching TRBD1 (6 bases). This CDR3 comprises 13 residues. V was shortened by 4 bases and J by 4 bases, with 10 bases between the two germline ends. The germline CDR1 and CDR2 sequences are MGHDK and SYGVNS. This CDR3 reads CASSVGGGYGYTF. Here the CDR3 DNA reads TGTGCCAGCAGTGTAGGGGGAGGCTATGGCTACACCTTC.

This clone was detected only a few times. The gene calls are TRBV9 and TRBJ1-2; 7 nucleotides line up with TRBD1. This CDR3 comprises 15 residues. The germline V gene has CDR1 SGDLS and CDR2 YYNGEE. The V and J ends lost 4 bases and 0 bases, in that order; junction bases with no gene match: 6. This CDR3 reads CASSLSGQANYGYTF. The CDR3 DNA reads TGTGCCAGCAGCTTGAGCGGACAGGCTAACTATGGCTACACCTTC.

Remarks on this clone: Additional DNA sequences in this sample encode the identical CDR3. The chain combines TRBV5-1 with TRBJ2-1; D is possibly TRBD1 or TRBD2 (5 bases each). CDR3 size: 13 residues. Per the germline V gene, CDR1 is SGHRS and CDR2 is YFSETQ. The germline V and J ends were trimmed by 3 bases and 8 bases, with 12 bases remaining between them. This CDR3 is CASSSGPGDEQFF. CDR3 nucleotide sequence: TGCGCCAGCAGCTCGGGACCCGGAGATGAGCAGTTCTTC.

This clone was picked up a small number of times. The CDR3 region is CASSPQLYTGRIYGYTF. In DNA form, the CDR3 reads TGTGCCAGCAGCCCCCAACTTTATACAGGGCGGATCTATGGCTACACCTTC. The chain is built from TRBV7-2 and TRBJ1-2; TRBD1 might be the D (6 bases). The germline V and J ends were trimmed by 5 bases and 4 bases, with 23 bases remaining between them. This CDR3 contains 17 residues. Germline V gene sequence: CDR1 SGHTA, CDR2 FQGNSA. The whole variable domain, remainder taken from reference TRBV7-2 and TRBJ1-2, is GAGVSQSPSNKVTEKGKDVELRCDPISGHTALYWYRQSLGQGLEFLIYFQGNSAPDKSGLPSDRFSAERTGGSVSTLTIQRTQQEDSAVYLCASSPQLYTGRIYGYTFGSGTRLTVV.

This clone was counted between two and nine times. The CDR3 nucleotides read TGTGCCAGCAGCCAAGGTACGGGAGGCGGCTACACCTTC. Residues: CASSQGTGGGYTF. The V call is TRBV4-2, the J call TRBJ1-2, with D uncertain. Germline V gene data show CDR1 as LGHNA and CDR2 as YNFKEQ. Trimming shortened V by 1 base and J by 8 bases, and 11 bases separated the two germline ends. This CDR3 has 13 amino acids.

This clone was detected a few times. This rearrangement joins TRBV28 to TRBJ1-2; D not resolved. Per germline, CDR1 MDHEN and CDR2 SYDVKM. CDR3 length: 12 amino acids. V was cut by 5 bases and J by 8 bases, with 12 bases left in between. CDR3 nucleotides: TGTGCCAGCAGTCTAGCCCATGAGGGCTACACCTTC. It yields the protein CASSLAHEGYTF.

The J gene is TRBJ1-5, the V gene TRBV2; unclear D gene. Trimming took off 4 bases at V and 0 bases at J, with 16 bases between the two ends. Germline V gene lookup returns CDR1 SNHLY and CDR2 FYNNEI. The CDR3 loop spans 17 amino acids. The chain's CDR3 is CASSAYASGVSNQPQHF. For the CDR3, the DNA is TGTGCCAGCAGTGCCTATGCAAGTGGCGTTAGCAATCAGCCCCAGCATTTT.

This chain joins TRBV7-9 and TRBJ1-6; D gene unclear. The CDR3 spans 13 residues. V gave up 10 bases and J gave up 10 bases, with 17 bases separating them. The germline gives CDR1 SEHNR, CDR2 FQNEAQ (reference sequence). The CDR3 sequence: CATSDQAESPLHF. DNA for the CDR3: TGTGCCACATCCGACCAGGCGGAATCACCCCTCCACTTT.

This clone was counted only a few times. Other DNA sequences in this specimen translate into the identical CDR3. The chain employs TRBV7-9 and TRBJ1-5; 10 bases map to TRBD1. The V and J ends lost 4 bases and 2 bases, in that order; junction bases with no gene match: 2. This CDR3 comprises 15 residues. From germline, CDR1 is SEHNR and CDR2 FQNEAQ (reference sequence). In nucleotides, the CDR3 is TGTGCCAGCAGCTCGGGGACAGGGGGCAATCAGCCCCAGCATTTT. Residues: CASSSGTGGNQPQHF. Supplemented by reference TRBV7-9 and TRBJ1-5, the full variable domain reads DTGVSQNPRHKITKRGQNVTFRCDPISEHNRLYWYRQTLGQGPEFLTYFQNEAQLEKSRLLSDRFSAERPKGSFSTLEIQRTEQGDSAMYLCASSSGTGGNQPQHFGDGTRLSIL.

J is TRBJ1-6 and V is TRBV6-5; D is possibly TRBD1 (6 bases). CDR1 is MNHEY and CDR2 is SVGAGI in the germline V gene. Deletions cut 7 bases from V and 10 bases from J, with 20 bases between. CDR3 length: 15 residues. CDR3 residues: CASTQASGTLSPLHF. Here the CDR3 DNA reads TGTGCCAGCACCCAAGCCTCCGGGACACTCTCACCCCTCCACTTT.

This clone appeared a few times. This chain's CDR3 is CSFRTGHSGNTIYF. The DNA of the CDR3 is TGCAGCTTTAGGACAGGGCACTCTGGAAACACCATATATTTT. The rearrangement links TRBV29-1 to TRBJ1-3; 8 bases are a match to TRBD1. After removal of 8 bases from V and 0 bases from J, the junction contained 6 bases not matched to a gene. In germline, CDR1 is SQVTM, CDR2 ANQGSEA. CDR3 length equals 14 residues. The whole variable domain, remainder taken from reference TRBV29-1 and TRBJ1-3, is SAVISQKPSRDICQRGTSLTIQCQVDSQVTMMFWYRQQPGQSLTLIATANQGSEATYESGFVIDKFPISRPNLTFSTLTVSNMSPEDSSIYLCSFRTGHSGNTIYFGEGSWLTVV.

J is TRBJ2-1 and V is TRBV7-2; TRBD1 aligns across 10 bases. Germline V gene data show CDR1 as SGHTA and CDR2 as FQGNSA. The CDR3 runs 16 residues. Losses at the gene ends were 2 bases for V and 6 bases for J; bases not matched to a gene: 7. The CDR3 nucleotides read TGTGCCAGCAGCTTACAGACAGGGGGCAAGATCAATGAGCAGTTCTTC. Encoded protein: CASSLQTGGKINEQFF.

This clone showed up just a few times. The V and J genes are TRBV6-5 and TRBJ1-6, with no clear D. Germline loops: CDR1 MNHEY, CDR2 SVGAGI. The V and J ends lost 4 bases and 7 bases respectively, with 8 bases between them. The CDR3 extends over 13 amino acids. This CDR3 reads CASSSRINSPLHF. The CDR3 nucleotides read TGTGCCAGCAGTTCGCGAATAAATTCACCCCTCCACTTT.

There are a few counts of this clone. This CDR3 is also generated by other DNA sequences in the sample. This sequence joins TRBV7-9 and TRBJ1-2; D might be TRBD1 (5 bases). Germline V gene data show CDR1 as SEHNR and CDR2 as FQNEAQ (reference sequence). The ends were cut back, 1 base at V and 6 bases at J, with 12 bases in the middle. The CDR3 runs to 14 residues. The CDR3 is CASSLGAGEDGYTF. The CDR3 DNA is TGTGCCAGCAGCTTAGGTGCGGGGGAAGATGGCTACACCTTC.

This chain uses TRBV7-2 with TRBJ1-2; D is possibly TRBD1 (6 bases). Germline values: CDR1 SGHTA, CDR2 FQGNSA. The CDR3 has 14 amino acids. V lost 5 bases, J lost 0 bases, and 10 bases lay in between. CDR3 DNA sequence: TGTGCCAGCAGCGCACAGGGAGCTAACTATGGCTACACCTTC. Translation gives CASSAQGANYGYTF.

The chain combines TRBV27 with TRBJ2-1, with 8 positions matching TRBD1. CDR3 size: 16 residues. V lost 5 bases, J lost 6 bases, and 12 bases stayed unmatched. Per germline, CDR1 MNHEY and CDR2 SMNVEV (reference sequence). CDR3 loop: CASSPWTGRSFNEQFF. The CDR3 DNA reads TGTGCCAGCAGTCCCTGGACAGGGAGGAGTTTCAATGAGCAGTTCTTC.

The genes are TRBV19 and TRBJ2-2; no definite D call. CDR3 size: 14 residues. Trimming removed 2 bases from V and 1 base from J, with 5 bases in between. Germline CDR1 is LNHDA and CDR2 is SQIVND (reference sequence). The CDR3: CASSISWNTGELFF. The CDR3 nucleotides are TGTGCCAGTAGTATATCCTGGAACACCGGGGAGCTGTTTTTT.

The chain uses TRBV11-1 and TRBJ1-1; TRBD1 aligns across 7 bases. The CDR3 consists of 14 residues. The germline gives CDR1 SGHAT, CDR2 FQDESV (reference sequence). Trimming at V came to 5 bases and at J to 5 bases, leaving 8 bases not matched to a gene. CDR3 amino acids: CASSGRQGWTEAFF. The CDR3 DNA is TGTGCCAGCAGCGGGCGACAGGGATGGACTGAAGCTTTCTTT.

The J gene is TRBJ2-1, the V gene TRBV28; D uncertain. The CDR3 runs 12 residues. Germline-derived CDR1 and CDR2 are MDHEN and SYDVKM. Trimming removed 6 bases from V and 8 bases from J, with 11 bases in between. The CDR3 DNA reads TGTGCCAGCAGCGTCATAACCCATGAGCAGTTCTTC. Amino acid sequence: CASSVITHEQFF.

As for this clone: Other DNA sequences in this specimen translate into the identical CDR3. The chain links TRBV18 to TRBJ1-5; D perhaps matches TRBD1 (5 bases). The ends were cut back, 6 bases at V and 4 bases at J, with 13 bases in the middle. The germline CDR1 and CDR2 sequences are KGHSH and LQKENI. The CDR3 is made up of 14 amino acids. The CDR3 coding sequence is TGTGCCAGCTCCCCCGGGACGGGGAATCAGCCCCAGCATTTT. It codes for CASSPGTGNQPQHF.

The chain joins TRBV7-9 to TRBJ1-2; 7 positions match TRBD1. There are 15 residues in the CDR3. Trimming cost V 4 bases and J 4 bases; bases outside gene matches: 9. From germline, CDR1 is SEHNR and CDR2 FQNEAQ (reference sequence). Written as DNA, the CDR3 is TGTGCCAGCAGCTACGGACAGGCACCTATCTATGGCTACACCTTC. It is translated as CASSYGQAPIYGYTF. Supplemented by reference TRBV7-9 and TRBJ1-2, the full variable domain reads DTGVSQNPRHKITKRGQNVTFRCDPISEHNRLYWYRQTLGQGPEFLTYFQNEAQLEKSRLLSDRFSAERPKGSFSTLEIQRTEQGDSAMYLCASSYGQAPIYGYTFGSGTRLTVV.

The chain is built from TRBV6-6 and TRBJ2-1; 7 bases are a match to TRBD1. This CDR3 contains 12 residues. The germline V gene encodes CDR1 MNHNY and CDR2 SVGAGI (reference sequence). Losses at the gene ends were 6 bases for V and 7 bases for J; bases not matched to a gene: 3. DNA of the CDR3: TGTGCCAGCAGGTACAGGGGTAATGAGCAGTTCTTC. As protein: CASRYRGNEQFF.

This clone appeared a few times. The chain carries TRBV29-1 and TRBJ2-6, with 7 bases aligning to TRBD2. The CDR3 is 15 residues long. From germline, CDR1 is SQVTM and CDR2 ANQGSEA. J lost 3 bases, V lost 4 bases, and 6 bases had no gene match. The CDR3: CSVGQGRVGANVLTF. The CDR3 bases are TGCAGCGTTGGCCAAGGGAGGGTTGGGGCCAACGTCCTGACTTTC.

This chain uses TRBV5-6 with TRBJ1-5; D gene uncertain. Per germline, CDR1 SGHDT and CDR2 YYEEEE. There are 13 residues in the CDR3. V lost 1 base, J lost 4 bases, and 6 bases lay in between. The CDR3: CASSLWSNQPQHF. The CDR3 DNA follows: TGTGCCAGCAGCTTGTGGTCGAATCAGCCCCAGCATTTT.

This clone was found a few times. The CDR3 DNA is TGTGCCAGCAGTTTCGGACAGGGTGGAGAAAAACTGTTTTTT. Translating it yields CASSFGQGGEKLFF. The chain couples TRBV28 to TRBJ1-4, with 8 bases aligning to TRBD1. J was trimmed by 8 bases and V by 3 bases; bases with no gene match: 5. There are 14 residues in the CDR3. In germline, CDR1 is MDHEN, CDR2 SYDVKM.